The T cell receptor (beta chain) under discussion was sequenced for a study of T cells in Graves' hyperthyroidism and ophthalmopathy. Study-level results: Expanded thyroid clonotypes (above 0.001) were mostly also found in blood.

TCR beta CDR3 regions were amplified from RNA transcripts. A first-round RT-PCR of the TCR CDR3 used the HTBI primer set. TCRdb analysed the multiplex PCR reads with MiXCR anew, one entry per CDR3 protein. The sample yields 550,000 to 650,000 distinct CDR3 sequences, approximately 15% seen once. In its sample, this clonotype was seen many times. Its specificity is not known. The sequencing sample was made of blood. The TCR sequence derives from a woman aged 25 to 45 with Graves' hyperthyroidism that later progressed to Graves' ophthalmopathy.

CDR3 nucleotides: TGTGCCAGCAGTGGGGGAGACCAAATGAACACTGAAGCTTTCTTT. This translates into CASSGGDQMNTEAFF. V usage is TRBV12-3 or TRBV12-4 and J usage is TRBJ1-1, with D perhaps matching TRBD1 (5 bases). With 5 bases removed from V and 0 bases from J, the gap between germline ends came to 13 bases. The CDR3 spans 15 residues.